The 3 T cell receptor beta chains given below trace back to one sample, sequenced in a study of monozygotic twins with inflammatory bowel disease. TCRdb reprocessed the 5' RACE reads and stores each CDR3 protein as one record, lacking DNA. The sample has around 400,000 distinct CDR3 sequences, and its top ten clones hold 2% to 3%. The sequenced sample consisted of blood. The receptors shown here come from a human donor with ulcerative colitis or Crohn's disease, or a healthy co-twin of an affected twin (not recorded which).

The rearrangement uses TRBV2 and TRBJ1-3. Per the germline V gene, CDR1 is SNHLY and CDR2 is FYNNEI. CDR3 length equals 15 residues. The CDR3 is CASRREGGAGNTIYF.

The genes are TRBV7-2 and TRBJ2-3; TCRdb picks TRBD1, but there is no DNA to check that call. The CDR3 totals 16 residues. Germline V CDR1 and CDR2: SGHTA, FQGNSA. The CDR3 here is CASSLVGGGQTDTQYF.

This chain uses TRBV6-2 or TRBV6-3 with TRBJ2-5. The CDR3 spans 15 residues. The germline V gene has CDR1 MNHEY and CDR2 SVGEGT. This CDR3 is CASSYELMARRTQYF.